The 28 T cell receptor beta chains given below trace back to one sample, sequenced in a study of shared clonotypes between healthy human individuals. TCRdb's table, derived via immunoSEQ multiplex PCR, lists solely in-frame clones and lacks some. The sample has approximately 500,000 clones, 79% seen once; the top ten hold 10% to 15%. Specimen: PBMCs. These receptors were taken from a woman between 35 and 50 years old in good health. Some clones in this sample may be carry-over from other donors' samples.

The chain uses TRBV5-6 and TRBJ2-7; D remains unclear. Germline assignment: CDR1 SGHDT and CDR2 YYEEEE. Trimming took 0 bases from V and 2 from J, leaving 6 bases between them. CDR3 length: 13 residues. CDR3 region: CASSLEAAYEQYF. The CDR3 DNA reads TGTGCCAGCAGCTTGGAGGCAGCCTACGAGCAGTACTTC.

As DNA, the CDR3 is TGTGCCAGCTCACCATTTTCATCTGGAGGGGAAGAGACCCAGTACTTC. This sequence encodes CASSPFSSGGEETQYF. The chain joins TRBV18 to TRBJ2-5; D might be TRBD2 (6 bases). This CDR3 is built from 16 residues. Germline lookup yields CDR1 KGHSH and CDR2 LQKENI. V lost 2 bases and J 3 bases, leaving 16 bases between the germline ends.

The rearrangement links TRBV14 to TRBJ2-7, with 7 bases lining up with TRBD1. The CDR3 consists of 15 residues. V lost 4 bases and J lost 3; bases outside the gene matches: 9. Germline CDR1 is SGHDN and CDR2 is FVKESK. Here the CDR3 DNA reads TGTGCCAGCAGCCCCCGAGAGAGGGGGCTCTACGAGCAGTACTTC. This encodes CASSPRERGLYEQYF.

The chain employs TRBV18 and TRBJ2-7; TRBD2 might be the D (6 bases). Germline V lookup: CDR1 KGHSH, CDR2 LQKENI. The CDR3 totals 16 residues. The V end lost 6 bases, the J end lost 7 bases, and 25 bases lay between the germline ends. CDR3: CASSPSNGRTSREQYF. The DNA of the CDR3 is TGTGCCAGCTCCCCGTCTAACGGGAGAACGTCGAGAGAGCAGTACTTC.

The chain employs TRBV5-5 and TRBJ1-2; D not resolved. Germline CDR1 reads SGHKS; CDR2 reads YYEKEE (reference sequence). V shed 2 bases and J shed 4 bases, with 18 bases lying between them. The CDR3 loop spans 16 amino acids. CDR3 sequence reads: CASSLTGPDYTYGYTF. The CDR3 DNA reads as TGTGCCAGCAGCTTAACCGGGCCCGACTATACCTATGGCTACACCTTC.

V gene TRBV11-2 combines with J gene TRBJ2-5; 13 bases are shared with TRBD2. The CDR3 sequence is 17 residues long. V shed 5 bases, J shed 4 bases, and the junction held 10 bases outside the gene matches. The germline V gene encodes CDR1 SGHAT and CDR2 FQNNGV. The CDR3 here is CASSPPTSGRALETQYF. The CDR3 nucleotides read TGTGCCAGCAGCCCACCCACTAGCGGGAGGGCGTTAGAGACCCAGTACTTC. The full variable domain, with the rest looked up from reference TRBV11-2 and TRBJ2-5, is EAGVAQSPRYKIIEKRQSVAFWCNPISGHATLYWYQQILGQGPKLLIQFQNNGVVDDSQLPKDRFSAERLKGVDSTLKIQPAKLEDSAVYLCASSPPTSGRALETQYFGPGTRLLVL.

The chain employs TRBV7-2 and TRBJ2-1; no definite D call. Trimming shortened V by 2 bases and J by 7 bases, and 9 bases separated the two germline ends. The CDR3 consists of 13 residues. Looked up from germline, CDR1 is SGHTA and CDR2 is FQGNSA. The CDR3 loop reads CASSLNLANEQFF. The DNA of the CDR3 is TGTGCCAGCAGCTTAAACTTAGCAAATGAGCAGTTCTTC.

This clone was observed once. This chain links TRBV7-3 with TRBJ2-2, with D unclear. This CDR3 spans 14 amino acids. From germline, CDR1 is SGHTA and CDR2 FQGTGA. V lost 5 bases and J lost 4, with 11 bases in between. The CDR3 DNA follows: TGTGCCAGCAGCCTCCAGTCTCTCACCGGGGAGCTGTTTTTT. Translated, it gives CASSLQSLTGELFF.

The CDR3 DNA follows: TGTGCCACGCCAACCGCAGGGTCGAACACCGGGGAGCTGTTTTTT. Residues: CATPTAGSNTGELFF. The chain employs TRBV7-9 and TRBJ2-2; a weak D match, TRBD1 (5 bases). This CDR3 region has 15 residues. Looked up from germline, CDR1 is SEHNR and CDR2 is FQNEAQ (reference sequence). V was cut by 10 bases and J by 0 bases, with 15 bases left in between. Combining the CDR3 with reference TRBV7-9 and TRBJ2-2 gives the whole variable domain DTGVSQNPRHKITKRGQNVTFRCDPISEHNRLYWYRQTLGQGPEFLTYFQNEAQLEKSRLLSDRFSAERPKGSFSTLEIQRTEQGDSAMYLCATPTAGSNTGELFFGEGSRLTVL.

There are many counts of this clone. This sequence joins TRBV15 and TRBJ2-5; D remains ambiguous. Germline V lookup: CDR1 LNHNV, CDR2 YYDKDF (reference sequence). V gave up 0 bases and J gave up 0 bases, with 17 bases separating them. This CDR3 has 18 amino acids. The CDR3 protein is CATSRDKSSYTYQETQYF. The CDR3 nucleotides read TGTGCCACCAGCAGAGATAAGAGCTCCTATACGTACCAAGAGACCCAGTACTTC.

This chain links TRBV27 with TRBJ2-1, with 8 bases that match TRBD1. Germline V gene sequence: CDR1 MNHEY, CDR2 SMNVEV (reference sequence). The CDR3 is 13 amino acids. The V gene end was trimmed by 7 bases and the J gene end by 7 bases; junction bases not matched to a gene: 6. CDR3 amino acids: CASTSGTGNEQFF. DNA of the CDR3: TGTGCCAGCACATCCGGGACAGGAAATGAGCAGTTCTTC.

The genes are TRBV29-1 and TRBJ1-2; the D gene is possibly TRBD1 (6 bases). The CDR3 has 13 residues. Between the trimmed V and J ends, which lost 3 bases and 7 bases, there was a span of 15 bases. Germline assignment: CDR1 SQVTM and CDR2 ANQGSEA. CDR3 amino acids: CSVDVTGGSGYTF. CDR3 nucleotides: TGCAGCGTTGACGTGACAGGAGGTAGTGGCTACACCTTC.

This chain connects TRBV18 to TRBJ2-1; perhaps TRBD1 as D (5 bases). The V gene lost 1 base and the J gene lost 8 bases, with 15 bases spanning the gap. Germline CDR1 is KGHSH and CDR2 is LQKENI. This CDR3 contains 15 residues. The CDR3 spells CASSPLSQGNDEQFF. The CDR3 DNA sequence: TGTGCCAGCTCACCACTTAGTCAGGGTAATGATGAGCAGTTCTTC.

This rearrangement joins TRBV30 to TRBJ2-7, with D perhaps matching TRBD1 or TRBD2 (5 bases each). In germline, CDR1 is GTSNPN, CDR2 SVGIG (reference sequence). The CDR3 has 12 amino acids. V lost 7 bases to trimming and J lost 2 bases, with 12 bases between them. CDR3 residues: CASLLGAYEQYF. CDR3 in DNA: TGTGCCTCCCTTTTGGGGGCCTACGAGCAGTACTTC.

The J gene is TRBJ2-7, the V gene TRBV5-1; 7 bases line up with TRBD1. The CDR3 contains 13 residues. Germline V CDR1 and CDR2: SGHRS, YFSETQ. The ends lost 4 bases at V and 3 bases at J; junction bases unmatched: 4. In DNA, the CDR3 is TGCGCCAGCAGCCTGGACAGGAACTACGAGCAGTACTTC. It translates to CASSLDRNYEQYF.

The chain carries TRBV6-6 and TRBJ1-2; D uncertain. There are 14 residues in the CDR3. The V gene's germline CDR1 is MNHNY and CDR2 SVGAGI (reference sequence). Trimming pared 7 bases from V and 3 bases from J, leaving 15 bases between. CDR3 coding DNA: TGTGCCAGCAACACGATCTGGGGAGACTATGGCTACACCTTC. Its protein is CASNTIWGDYGYTF.

The V and J genes are TRBV12-5 and TRBJ2-5; D call uncertain. V was cut by 1 base and J by 5 bases, with 8 bases left in between. CDR3 length: 13 amino acids. CDR1 and CDR2 from the germline V gene are LGHNT and FRNRAP. The CDR3: CASGLEGWETQYF. The CDR3 coding sequence is TGTGCTAGTGGTTTGGAGGGCTGGGAGACCCAGTACTTC.

The chain carries TRBV18 and TRBJ2-7, with a possible D match to TRBD2 (5 bases). Germline CDR1 KGHSH, CDR2 LQKENI. The CDR3 extends over 14 amino acids. The V gene lost 5 bases and the J gene lost 6 bases, with 17 bases spanning the gap. In nucleotides, the CDR3 is TGTGCCAGCTCAAGTACTAGTCTCTCCGGCGAGCAGTACTTC. It specifies CASSSTSLSGEQYF. Looking up the rest from reference TRBV18 and TRBJ2-7 gives the full variable domain: NAGVMQNPRHLVRRRGQEARLRCSPMKGHSHVYWYRQLPEEGLKFMVYLQKENIIDESGMPKERFSAEFPKEGPSILRIQQVVRGDSAAYFCASSSTSLSGEQYFGPGTRLTVT.

This chain links TRBV6-1 with TRBJ1-2; D gene unclear. Germline values: CDR1 MNHNS, CDR2 SASEGT. This CDR3 has 15 residues. V was clipped by 1 base and J by 9 bases, with 18 bases between them. The CDR3 reads CASSEVGGPYVRYTF. CDR3 nucleotides: TGTGCCAGCAGTGAAGTGGGCGGACCGTACGTGCGCTACACCTTC.

This clone was counted once. The chain recombines TRBV19 with TRBJ2-3; 11 nucleotides agree with TRBD2. V lost 4 bases to trimming and J lost 2 bases; unmatched junction nucleotides: 8. CDR1 and CDR2 (germline): LNHDA, SQIVND (reference sequence). The CDR3 totals 17 residues. CDR3 protein: CASSKGTSGPYTDTQYF. The CDR3 DNA reads TGTGCCAGTAGTAAGGGGACTAGCGGACCGTACACAGATACGCAGTATTTT.

CDR3 in DNA: TGTGCCAGCAGTGAACGCGTCGTCGACGGAACGTACAATGAGCAGTTCTTC. Translating it yields CASSERVVDGTYNEQFF. The rearrangement joins TRBV2 to TRBJ2-1; D unresolved. Per the germline V gene, CDR1 is SNHLY and CDR2 is FYNNEI. The CDR3 spans 17 residues. V lost 2 bases and J 4 bases, leaving 18 bases between the germline ends.

Concerning this clone itself: This sample includes further DNA sequences coding for the same CDR3. The chain joins TRBV5-4 to TRBJ2-1; D is undetermined. The CDR3 is 12 residues long. Trimming stripped 0 bases from V and 7 bases from J, with 5 bases between. Germline assignment: CDR1 SGHNT and CDR2 YYREEE (reference sequence). The CDR3 coding sequence is TGTGCCAGCAGCTTGGATGGAAATGAGCAGTTCTTC. Translating gives CASSLDGNEQFF.

V usage is TRBV4-2 and J usage is TRBJ2-7; 8 nucleotides agree with TRBD2. This CDR3 has 16 residues. With 0 bases clipped from V and 3 bases from J, the junction kept 7 bases outside the gene matches. Germline CDR1 and CDR2: LGHNA and YNFKEQ. CDR3 coding DNA: TGTGCCAGCAGCCAAGATTTGGGGACTAGTTACTACGAGCAGTACTTC. Protein product: CASSQDLGTSYYEQYF.

V is TRBV6-1 and J is TRBJ1-5; the D gene is possibly TRBD1 (6 bases). Germline lookup yields CDR1 MNHNS and CDR2 SASEGT. V lost 6 bases to trimming and J lost 0 bases, with 12 bases between them. There are 15 residues in the CDR3. This chain's CDR3 is CASRGQPDSNQPQHF. The DNA for the CDR3 is TGTGCCAGCAGAGGACAGCCTGATAGCAATCAGCCCCAGCATTTT.

This clone was seen many times. The V call is TRBV13, the J call TRBJ2-3; D gene ambiguous. The germline V gene encodes CDR1 PRHDT and CDR2 FYEKMQ (reference sequence). The length of the CDR3 is 14 residues. The germline V and J ends were trimmed by 4 bases and 2 bases, with 10 bases remaining between them. This CDR3 reads CASSSRGNTDTQYF. The CDR3 DNA reads TGTGCCAGCAGCTCAAGAGGAAACACAGATACGCAGTATTTT.

This clone appeared once. The J gene is TRBJ2-7, the V gene TRBV5-4; a weak D match, TRBD2 (5 bases). The ends were cut back, 3 bases at V and 5 bases at J, with 12 bases in the middle. CDR1 and CDR2 (germline): SGHNT, YYREEE (reference sequence). The CDR3 consists of 13 residues. The CDR3 nucleotides read TGTGCCAGCAGCTCGCCGGGAATCAACGAGCAGTACTTC. The encoded protein is CASSSPGINEQYF.

This clone was seen more than once but under ten times. The chain joins TRBV28 to TRBJ2-7; D assignment may be TRBD1 or TRBD2 (6 bases each). Germline CDR1 and CDR2: MDHEN and SYDVKM. Trimming took off 2 bases at V and 4 bases at J, with 15 bases between the two ends. CDR3 length: 15 amino acids. The CDR3 loop reads CASSLGGGNPYEQYF. For the CDR3, the DNA is TGTGCCAGCAGTTTAGGGGGCGGGAACCCTTACGAGCAGTACTTC.

This clone was seen a few times. The chain is built from TRBV5-1 and TRBJ2-3, with TRBD2 matching 11 bases. V trimming: 4 bases; J trimming: 3 bases; junction bases outside the gene matches: 7. This CDR3 contains 16 residues. CDR1 and CDR2 from the germline V gene are SGHRS and YFSETQ. CDR3 sequence reads: CASSRSGTSGTDTQYF. CDR3 nucleotides: TGCGCCAGCAGCCGCAGTGGGACTAGCGGAACAGATACGCAGTATTTT.